This TCR beta chain is from a study of cytomegalovirus exposure and HLA in healthy donors (dated by TCRdb to the late 2010s). For the wider study: An earlier analysis of approximately 640 of the donors reported more than 250 Gb of sequence data and roughly 100 million unique TCR beta sequences from some 180 million T cells. Approximately 310 gigabases of sequencing data and tens of millions of unique TCR sequences were included in an early release covering under 650 HLA-typed donors. Of the roughly 420 genotyped donors, less than 85% were placed in the genetic ancestry cluster associated with self-reported Caucasian donors. The aim of the study was to test whether cataloging public T cell receptors could identify signatures of past pathogen exposure. The study profiled the T cell repertoires of approximately 700 subjects by immunosequencing and related them to cytomegalovirus serostatus. In addition to the first cohort of 666 subjects, a separate validation cohort of some 120 different subjects was used. To predict cytomegalovirus infection status, the study brought together high-throughput TCR immunosequencing, statistical association of individual TCRs with disease status, and machine learning. A later analysis re-analyzed previously published TCR beta repertoires from several hundred donors and added high-resolution HLA genotyping to study TCR occurrence patterns. Rather than using new phenotypic data, the later analysis identified candidate immune exposures from TCR beta sequences and from how often those sequences occurred across donors. To decide whether each TCR beta V gene segment behaved as functional or pseudogenic, an earlier analysis of some 540 of the donors relied on high-throughput TCR beta sequencing. Donor age, sex, ethnicity and CMV serostatus were collected together with the repertoire data. A later genetic analysis took genome-wide SNP genotypes for about 55% of the roughly 670 donors and used that subset as a discovery cohort. Every repertoire in the discovery cohort had been generated on one and the same sequencing platform. Both class I and class II loci were covered by HLA typing, at four-digit resolution. Typing coverage differed by locus: A, B, C, DRB1 and DQB1 were typed in roughly 620-640 donors, DQA1 in approximately 520, DPA1 in over 600, and DPB1 in roughly 470. Roughly five DR-DQ haplotypes were treated as single units for association and clustering because of strong linkage in the cohort. Among a few hundred genotyped donors of the cohort, an average of approximately 240,000 unique TCR beta nucleotide sequences were sequenced per donor, around 20% of them non-productive. The paper as a whole reports these results and caveats: Most CMV-associated TCR beta chains appeared to be HLA-restricted in a later analysis, and the HLA associations seemed to be driven largely by CMV exposure. A few of the identified cytomegalovirus-associated TCR beta chains were confirmed in vitro to be specific for cytomegalovirus antigens. Immune exposure information for the cohort was limited to CMV serostatus. A later analysis found that TCR association rates varied across HLA loci, with DRB1 alleles showing the most associated TCRs and HLA-C alleles the fewest. The 87-base-pair reads could not distinguish some IMGT-functional V segments, including TRBV6-2 and TRBV6-3, so those segments were excluded. This cohort had only TCR beta chains sequenced, and the lack of alpha or paired-chain data limited which features could be detected. A further reported finding was that TCR beta sequences accurately predicted the HLA-A and HLA-B alleles for most subjects in the first cohort. Cytomegalovirus status was reported to be diagnosed by the classifier with high specificity and sensitivity in both the original and validation cohorts. While some public TCRs were present in many individuals, most TCR sequences turned up only very rarely across donors. At a false discovery rate of 0.05, a later analysis linked some 18,000 TCR beta sequences to specific HLA alleles. The study gave a list of 150 to 200 TCR beta chains associated with cytomegalovirus. Correlated functional status among segregating V segments might reflect linkage disequilibrium, but an unknown experimental factor could not be ruled out. A later analysis reported that several top co-occurrence clusters appeared linked to parvovirus B19, influenza, CMV and Epstein-Barr virus. Compared with the approximately 700-donor mean, donors in an Asian-associated ancestry cluster had fewer N-insertions in productive TCRs, according to a later genetic analysis. Strong co-occurrence of HLA alleles, especially DR and DQ, made assigning TCR associations to individual alleles difficult. An earlier analysis of 587 of the donors showed that most TCR beta V segments appeared in productive rearrangements either about 87% or about 30% of the time, which broadly matched IMGT annotations. The authors suggested that the approach could potentially be generalized to other disease states and immunological phenotypes. Because some donors lacked HLA typing at each locus, the association tests relied only on the typed subset. Because counts were too low, about 15 rarely observed V segments, including chromosome 9 orphons, were left out of the earlier analysis of roughly 600 of the donors. A cluster of highly shared sequence variants was judged likely to be a technical artifact of the sequencing pipeline. Roughly uniform sequencing depth across donors was assumed in presence/absence analyses, although this assumption may not hold. Compared with equally common non-associated chains, HLA-associated TCR beta chains in a later analysis were more clonally expanded and had lower generation probabilities. In a later genetic analysis, a missense DCLRE1C variant was associated with V-gene and J-gene trimming of TCR beta chains, and the association was replicated in an independent cohort.

Germline trimming amounts to 0 bases on V and 9 bases on J, with 7 as the count of junction bases outside the gene matches. From the cysteine through the phenylalanine, the CDR3 covers 15 amino acids. Only CDR3 DNA is held: 45 bases, read in frame from base 1. For CDR1 and CDR2, the germline V gene lists MGHRA and YSYEKL. In total, 630 or so healthy bone marrow donors made up the cohort. All cohort members were sampled while nominally healthy, although unrecorded immune exposures were likely present. The donor tested CMV seropositive and was one of the 289 seropositive cohort members. A peripheral blood sample was provided by each donor, and peripheral blood mononuclear cells were used for TCR beta sequencing. The Qiagen DNeasy Blood Extraction Kit was used to extract genomic DNA from the blood cell samples. Note on this clone: Its antigen is unknown. No base quality values were provided; no much bigger clone lies one nucleotide off.

Library preparation employed the immunoSEQ multiplex PCR assay. For the multiplex PCR, a mixture combining 60 forward primers for TCR Vbeta segments and 13 reverse primers for TCR Jbeta segments was used. The CDR3 region of rearranged TCR beta genes was amplified from genomic DNA with a multiplex PCR assay. Amplified TCR beta libraries were sequenced as 87-base-pair reads on the Illumina HiSeq System. The paper's processing steps were these. A later analysis tallied 75 million to 95 million unique TCR beta chains across the 700 or so repertoires, and approximately 12 million of those chains were shared by two or more donors. Raw reads were error-corrected and collapsed into unique sequences by a nearest-neighbor algorithm in which closely related sequences were merged to remove PCR and sequencing errors. V, D and J gene segments were assigned by aligning CDR3 sequences to IMGT reference sequences. For a sequence to be retained, a match of at least six nucleotides was required to both a V gene segment and a J gene segment. A rearrangement counted as productive if the CDR3 had no stop codons and remained in frame with V and J, and every other rearrangement counted as non-productive. CDR3 was defined according to IMGT convention as the region running from the second conserved V-encoded cysteine to the conserved J-encoded phenylalanine. The earlier analysis of fewer than 750 of the donors excluded sequences that lacked an unambiguous match to a single V gene segment. In an earlier analysis of more than 500 of the donors, a V segment was called functional when productive rearrangements were above 56.7%, and segregating when the standard deviation between donors exceeded 5%. To diagnose cytomegalovirus status from the catalog of TCR beta chain sequences, a statistical classification framework was built. A later analysis assigned V and J genes by comparing TCR nucleotide sequences with IMGT/GENE-DB human TR gene sequences. In a later analysis, CDR3 sequences and most-parsimonious VDJ recombination scenarios were assigned using the TCRdist pipeline. In a later analysis, each TCR beta chain was defined by its CDR3 amino acid sequence together with its V-gene family, and reads without a unique V-gene family were excluded. As a way to deal with suspected cross-contamination and a sequencing artifact, a later analysis dropped more than 500 nucleotide sequences that were highly shared and had low generation probability. In a later analysis, a clonal expansion index was calculated for each public chain from normalized within-repertoire ranks of inferred template counts. In a later analysis, generation probabilities were computed with a VDJ recombination model fitted to out-of-frame rearrangements, and the resulting probabilities were checked against IGoR. Hypergeometric tests were used in a later analysis to score TCR-TCR, TCR-HLA and TCR-CMV co-occurrence, with a repertoire-size bias correction applied to the TCR pairs. False discovery rates were estimated in a later analysis by permuting HLA or CMV assignments 20 times. In a later analysis, co-occurring TCRs were grouped using DBSCAN, with TCRdist sequence similarity added in when clustering inside HLA-allele-positive subsets. Repertoires with fewer than 30,000 or more than 120,000 public chains, plus five repertoires with anomalous nucleotide sharing, were excluded from co-occurrence clustering. TCRdb took this table from immuneACCESS and kept in-frame rearrangements with V and J called. Such tables lack part of the clones; where checked against another copy, unresolved V genes explain under half of the gap, and the rest is unexplained. That table supplies the V and J calls and clone size; D and trimming were determined from the DNA. This sample holds around 140,000 clones; roughly 70% were observed only once. Roughly 2% of the sample comes from the top ten.

Material for sequencing was PBMCs. This receptor was taken from a woman aged 60-75 years in good health and CMV-seropositive. The chain is encoded by TRBV4-1 joined to TRBJ2-1, and 8 junctional nucleotides match TRBD2. The nucleotide sequence is given as TGCGCCAGCAGCCAAGAGGTCGGGAGGGGGGGTGAGCAGTTCTTC. Its protein is CASSQEVGRGGEQFF.